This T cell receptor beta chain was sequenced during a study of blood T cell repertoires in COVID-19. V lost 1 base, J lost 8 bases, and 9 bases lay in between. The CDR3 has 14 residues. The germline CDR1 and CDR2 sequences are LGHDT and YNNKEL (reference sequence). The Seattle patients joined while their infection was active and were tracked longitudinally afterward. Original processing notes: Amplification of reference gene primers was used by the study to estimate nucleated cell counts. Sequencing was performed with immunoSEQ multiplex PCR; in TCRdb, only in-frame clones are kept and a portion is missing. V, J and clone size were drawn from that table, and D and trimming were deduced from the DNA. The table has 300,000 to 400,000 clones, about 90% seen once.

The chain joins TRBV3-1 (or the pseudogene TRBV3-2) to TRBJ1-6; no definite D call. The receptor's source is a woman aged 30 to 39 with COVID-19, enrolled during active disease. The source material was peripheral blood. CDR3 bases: TGTGCCAGCAGCCAAGGGCCTGCGGATTCACCCCTCCACTTT. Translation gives CASSQGPADSPLHF.